The 26 T cell receptor beta chains in this list originate from one sample, sequenced in a study of Ad26.COV2.S vaccination and SARS-CoV-2 variants. The treatment was: some 20 received Ad26.COV2.S at low or high dose, single or two shots; a few received placebo; per-sample allocation not given. It was on day 63 after the first vaccine or placebo injection that samples were taken. Using immunoSEQ multiplex PCR, the repertoire was profiled, and TCRdb retains in-frame clones only, with some absent. The sample holds hundreds of thousands of clones, approximately 89% seen once. The sequenced sample was peripheral blood, obtained in a trial of Ad26.COV2.S vaccine versus placebo. These receptors came from a person aged 18 to 65 who received the Ad26.COV2.S COVID-19 vaccine or a placebo.

This rearrangement joins TRBV19 to TRBJ1-6; possibly TRBD1 for D (6 bases). The CDR3 runs to 15 residues. Trimming removed 5 bases at V and 9 bases at J, with 17 bases between. Germline CDR1 reads LNHDA; CDR2 reads SQIVND (reference sequence). CDR3 region: CASSPLGRGSSPLHF. Here the CDR3 DNA reads TGTGCCAGTAGTCCCCTAGGCAGGGGCTCTTCACCCCTCCACTTT.

This clone was recorded a few times. The J gene is TRBJ1-6, the V gene TRBV4-3; D gene uncertain. The CDR3 is 17 amino acids. Germline V gene sequence: CDR1 LGHNA, CDR2 YSLEER. Trimming cost V 2 bases and J 0 bases, with 11 bases left between them. CDR3 nucleotide sequence: TGCGCCAGCAGCCAAACCACCTCGAGCTCCTATAATTCACCCCTCCACTTT. Protein product: CASSQTTSSSYNSPLHF.

The chain employs TRBV5-4 and TRBJ2-2, with D possibly matching TRBD1 (6 bases). The germline CDR1 and CDR2 sequences are SGHNT and YYREEE (reference sequence). This CDR3 is built from 16 residues. V lost 7 bases to trimming and J lost 4 bases, with 20 bases between them. The CDR3 DNA sequence: TGTGCCAGCTCTGGGGGCGCAGTTCGCGCCACCGGGGAGCTGTTTTTT. Translating it yields CASSGGAVRATGELFF.

In this sample, this clone turned up once. This chain links TRBV18 with TRBJ1-1, with 7 bases fitting TRBD1. This CDR3 contains 15 residues. V lost 2 bases and J lost 6; bases outside the gene matches: 9. The germline V gene encodes CDR1 KGHSH and CDR2 LQKENI. The CDR3 DNA sequence: TGTGCCAGCTCACCATCCTTGACAGGGCTCTCTGAAGCTTTCTTT. Protein product: CASSPSLTGLSEAFF.

The V and J genes are TRBV6-1 and TRBJ1-1; D might be TRBD1 (5 bases). In germline, CDR1 is MNHNS, CDR2 SASEGT. The CDR3 extends over 14 amino acids. Trimming stripped 3 bases from V and 4 bases from J, with 12 bases between. CDR3 sequence reads: CASSEGRVGTEAFF. The CDR3 bases are TGTGCCAGCAGTGAGGGACGTGTAGGCACTGAAGCTTTCTTT.

V gene TRBV19 combines with J gene TRBJ2-5; D unresolved. V shed 3 bases and J shed 5 bases, with 16 bases lying between them. The CDR3 has 15 residues. CDR1 is LNHDA, CDR2 SQIVND, per germline (reference sequence). The CDR3 DNA reads as TGTGCCAGTAGTATGACGAATGGGGTTTGGGAGACCCAGTACTTC. Protein product: CASSMTNGVWETQYF.

The chain recombines TRBV28 with TRBJ2-7, with a tentative D call TRBD2 (7 bases). CDR3 size: 13 residues. CDR1 and CDR2 (germline): MDHEN, SYDVKM. The V end was cut by 7 bases, the J end by 7 bases, with 17 bases between. In DNA form, the CDR3 reads TGTGCCAGCATGGAGGCGGGGGCGCGGGAGCAGTACTTC. Translated: CASMEAGAREQYF. The full variable domain, rest sourced from reference TRBV28 and TRBJ2-7, is DVKVTQSSRYLVKRTGEKVFLECVQDMDHENMFWYRQDPGLGLRLIYFSYDVKMKEKGDIPEGYSVSREKKERFSLILESASTNQTSMYLCASMEAGAREQYFGPGTRLTVT.

V is TRBV15 and J is TRBJ2-7; D perhaps matches TRBD2 (5 bases). The V end was cut by 0 bases, the J end by 7 bases, with 16 bases between. There are 15 residues in the CDR3. The germline V gene has CDR1 LNHNV and CDR2 YYDKDF (reference sequence). CDR3 in amino acids: CATSRDRGTLGEQYF. CDR3 sequence (DNA): TGTGCCACCAGCAGAGATCGGGGTACTTTGGGGGAGCAGTACTTC. Based on the CDR3 plus reference TRBV15 and TRBJ2-7, the full variable domain is DAMVIQNPRYQVTQFGKPVTLSCSQTLNHNVMYWYQQKSSQAPKLLFHYYDKDFNNEADTPDNFQSRRPNTSFCFLDIRSPGLGDTAMYLCATSRDRGTLGEQYFGPGTRLTVT.

This sequence joins TRBV7-9 and TRBJ2-7; 8 bases map to TRBD1. V was clipped by 1 base and J by 1 base; unmatched bases: 9. The CDR3 spans 17 residues. Germline-derived CDR1 and CDR2 are SEHNR and FQNEAQ (reference sequence). The CDR3 DNA reads as TGTGCCAGCAGCTTAGGGGTAGGACAGGGTAGGTCCTACGAGCAGTACTTC. This translates into CASSLGVGQGRSYEQYF. The full variable domain, completed using reference TRBV7-9 and TRBJ2-7, is DTGVSQNPRHKITKRGQNVTFRCDPISEHNRLYWYRQTLGQGPEFLTYFQNEAQLEKSRLLSDRFSAERPKGSFSTLEIQRTEQGDSAMYLCASSLGVGQGRSYEQYFGPGTRLTVT.

This clone was picked up one time. The V and J genes are TRBV9 and TRBJ2-7, with TRBD2 matching over 11 bases. The germline gives CDR1 SGDLS, CDR2 YYNGEE. V shed 4 bases, J shed 6 bases, and the junction held 12 bases outside the gene matches. The CDR3 length is 16 residues. The CDR3 region has the DNA TGTGCCAGCAGCCCTAGCGGGGGGAACGGTTTTGGCGAGCAGTACTTC. Protein: CASSPSGGNGFGEQYF.

This chain joins TRBV21-1 and TRBJ1-1. TRBV21-1 is annotated as a pseudogene. The CDR3 contains 19 residues. The CDR3 spells CASSKVGPVFKAGGTEAFF. The CDR3 nucleotides read TGTGCCAGCAGCAAAGTTGGGCCAGTCTTTAAGGCGGGAGGGACTGAAGCTTTCTTT.

This rearrangement joins TRBV6-2 or TRBV6-3 to TRBJ2-5, with unresolved D. CDR1 and CDR2 (germline): MNHEY, SVGEGT. The CDR3 totals 16 residues. V dropped 5 bases and J dropped 1 base, with 17 bases sitting between them. The CDR3 here is CASSQMPSWAQETQYF. For the CDR3, the DNA is TGTGCCAGCAGTCAAATGCCCAGTTGGGCCCAAGAGACCCAGTACTTC.

This clone was observed once. The rearrangement uses TRBV11-2 and TRBJ2-5; 7 bases align to TRBD1. Germline trimming cut 5 bases from V and 2 bases from J; bases unmatched to any gene: 14. The CDR3 contains 17 residues. CDR1 is SGHAT, CDR2 FQNNGV, per germline. Here the CDR3 DNA reads TGTGCCAGCAGCCAACAACCTACCAGGGGGTTTCAAGAGACCCAGTACTTC. Protein sequence: CASSQQPTRGFQETQYF.

CDR3 nucleotides: TGTGCCAGCAGTTACGGAAGGTTTAGGGGGGGCAGTCAGCCCCAGCATTTT. It yields the protein CASSYGRFRGGSQPQHF. The chain combines TRBV6-2 or TRBV6-3 with TRBJ1-5; possibly TRBD1 for D (6 bases). Germline V gene sequence: CDR1 MNHEY, CDR2 SVGEGT. The CDR3 has 17 amino acids. Deletions cut 2 bases from V and 6 bases from J, with 20 bases between.

This chain joins TRBV10-3 and TRBJ2-3; TRBD2 agrees at 8 bases. V was clipped by 5 bases and J by 0 bases; unmatched bases: 4. CDR1 is ENHRY and CDR2 is SYGVKD in the germline V gene. The CDR3 contains 15 residues. CDR3 nucleotides: TGTGCCATCAGTCTTCTAGCGGGTAGCACAGATACGCAGTATTTT. Its translation: CAISLLAGSTDTQYF.

The V and J genes are TRBV12-3 or TRBV12-4 and TRBJ1-6, with D perhaps TRBD1 (5 bases). The CDR3 runs to 13 residues. The germline V and J ends were trimmed by 8 bases and 6 bases, with 11 bases remaining between them. The CDR3 coding sequence is TGTGCCAGCGCCGGAGGGGCTAATTCACCCCTCCACTTT. Protein: CASAGGANSPLHF.

This sequence joins TRBV14 and TRBJ2-1; TRBD1 might be the D (6 bases). Per the germline V gene, CDR1 is SGHDN and CDR2 is FVKESK. V was shortened by 5 bases and J by 8 bases, with 25 bases between the two germline ends. The CDR3 consists of 17 residues. CDR3 protein: CASSWNNRDTRGDEQFF. The CDR3 region has the DNA TGTGCCAGCAGCTGGAATAACCGGGACACCCGTGGGGATGAGCAGTTCTTC.

V gene TRBV5-4 combines with J gene TRBJ1-2, with D tentatively TRBD1 (6 bases). Germline-derived CDR1 and CDR2 are SGHNT and YYREEE (reference sequence). The V end was cut by 3 bases, the J end by 2 bases, with 14 bases between. The CDR3 extends over 15 amino acids. The CDR3 loop is CASSSLGGWNYGYTF. CDR3 DNA sequence: TGTGCCAGCAGCTCACTAGGGGGTTGGAACTATGGCTACACCTTC.

The V and J genes are TRBV4-2 and TRBJ2-1, with TRBD2 matching over 9 bases. This CDR3 has 16 residues. V lost 1 base to trimming and J lost 5 bases; unmatched junction nucleotides: 6. CDR1 and CDR2 (germline): LGHNA, YNFKEQ. CDR3 in amino acids: CASSQVVVAGDNEQFF. CDR3 bases: TGTGCCAGCAGCCAAGTTGTAGTAGCGGGAGACAATGAGCAGTTCTTC.

The V call is TRBV9, the J call TRBJ1-6; D unresolved. Per germline, CDR1 SGDLS and CDR2 YYNGEE. V was clipped by 0 bases and J by 10 bases, with 14 bases between them. The CDR3 extends over 15 amino acids. The DNA of the CDR3 is TGTGCCAGCAGCGTAGGGTATCGGTTAGGCTCACCCCTCCACTTT. As protein: CASSVGYRLGSPLHF.

The rearrangement joins TRBV19 to TRBJ2-1; TRBD2 is a possible D gene (6 bases). Germline V gene sequence: CDR1 LNHDA, CDR2 SQIVND (reference sequence). CDR3 length equals 12 residues. The germline V and J ends were trimmed by 8 bases and 9 bases, with 14 bases remaining between them. The CDR3 here is CASAVFGGEQFF. CDR3 bases: TGTGCCAGTGCCGTGTTCGGGGGTGAGCAGTTCTTC.

V usage is TRBV11-3 and J usage is TRBJ2-5; D is unresolved. Germline CDR1 reads SGHNT; CDR2 reads YENEEA. The germline V and J ends were trimmed by 1 base and 1 base, with 10 bases remaining between them. CDR3 size: 15 residues. CDR3 residues: CASSLVSSTQETQYF. Here the CDR3 DNA reads TGTGCCAGCAGCTTAGTATCGTCCACCCAAGAGACCCAGTACTTC.

V is TRBV4-3 and J is TRBJ1-4; 9 bases line up with TRBD1. In germline, CDR1 is LGHNA, CDR2 YSLEER. This CDR3 has 16 amino acids. V gave up 3 bases and J gave up 6 bases; unmatched junction bases: 8. CDR3: CASSHPSRTGDEKLFF. The DNA for the CDR3 is TGCGCCAGCAGCCATCCCTCCCGGACAGGGGATGAAAAACTGTTTTTT.

The J gene is TRBJ2-1, the V gene TRBV14; no clear D. V was trimmed by 2 bases and J by 5 bases, leaving 13 bases between them. Per germline, CDR1 SGHDN and CDR2 FVKESK. This CDR3 is 15 amino acids long. The CDR3 sequence is CASSQIRSEHNEQFF. The DNA of the CDR3 is TGTGCCAGCAGCCAAATAAGGAGTGAACACAATGAGCAGTTCTTC.

The rearrangement links TRBV15 to TRBJ2-1; maybe TRBD1 (6 bases). Germline V gene lookup returns CDR1 LNHNV and CDR2 YYDKDF (reference sequence). There are 15 residues in the CDR3. Trimming took off 4 bases at V and 6 bases at J, with 16 bases between the two ends. The CDR3 sequence is CATSTEHDRTNEQFF. The CDR3 DNA follows: TGTGCCACCAGCACCGAACACGACAGGACCAATGAGCAGTTCTTC.

This chain connects TRBV27 to TRBJ2-2; 7 positions agree with TRBD2. Unmatched junction bases numbered 9, after V lost 7 bases and J lost 7 bases. This CDR3 is 14 amino acids long. Germline V gives CDR1 MNHEY, CDR2 SMNVEV (reference sequence). The CDR3 bases are TGTGCCAGCAACCCCTGGGGGAGGGGCGGGGAGCTGTTTTTT. Translated, it gives CASNPWGRGGELFF.